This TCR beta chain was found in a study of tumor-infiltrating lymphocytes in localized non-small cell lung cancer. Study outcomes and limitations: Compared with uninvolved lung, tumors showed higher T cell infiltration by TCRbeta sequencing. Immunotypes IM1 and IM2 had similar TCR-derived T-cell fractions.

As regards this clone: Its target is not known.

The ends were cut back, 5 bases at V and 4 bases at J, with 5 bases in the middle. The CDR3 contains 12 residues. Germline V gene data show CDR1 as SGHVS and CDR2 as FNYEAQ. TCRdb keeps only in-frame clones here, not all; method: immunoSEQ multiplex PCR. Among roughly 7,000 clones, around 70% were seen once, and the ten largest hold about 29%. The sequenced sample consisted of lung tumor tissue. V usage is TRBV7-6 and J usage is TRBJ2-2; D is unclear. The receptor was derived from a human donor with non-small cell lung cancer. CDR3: CASSILTGELFF. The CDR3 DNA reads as TGTGCCAGCAGCATCCTCACCGGGGAGCTGTTTTTT.